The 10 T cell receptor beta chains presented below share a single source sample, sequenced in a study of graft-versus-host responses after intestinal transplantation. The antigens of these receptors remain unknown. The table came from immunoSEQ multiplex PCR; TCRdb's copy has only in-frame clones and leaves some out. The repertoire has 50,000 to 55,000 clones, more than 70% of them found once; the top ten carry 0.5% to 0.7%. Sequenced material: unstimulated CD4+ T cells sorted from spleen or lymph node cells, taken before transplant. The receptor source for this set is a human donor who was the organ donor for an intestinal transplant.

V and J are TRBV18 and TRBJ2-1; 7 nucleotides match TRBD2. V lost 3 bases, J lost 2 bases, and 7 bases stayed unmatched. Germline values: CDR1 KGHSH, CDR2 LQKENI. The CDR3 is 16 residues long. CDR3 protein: CASSPLTSETYNEQFF. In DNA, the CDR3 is TGTGCCAGCTCACCGCTTACTAGCGAGACCTACAATGAGCAGTTCTTC.

The CDR3 loop is CATSPGRLDTQYF. The DNA of the CDR3 is TGTGCCACCAGCCCTGGGAGGCTAGATACGCAGTATTTT. The genes are TRBV15 and TRBJ2-3; weak D call: TRBD2 (6 bases). Trimming cost V 5 bases and J 5 bases, with 11 bases left between them. The germline V gene has CDR1 LNHNV and CDR2 YYDKDF (reference sequence). This CDR3 region has 13 residues.

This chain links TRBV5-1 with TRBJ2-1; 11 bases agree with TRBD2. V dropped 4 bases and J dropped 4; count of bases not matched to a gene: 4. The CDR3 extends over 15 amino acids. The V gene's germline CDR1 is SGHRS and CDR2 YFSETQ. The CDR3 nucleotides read TGCGCCAGCAGCGAAGGGACTAGCGGTTACAATGAGCAGTTCTTC. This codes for CASSEGTSGYNEQFF.

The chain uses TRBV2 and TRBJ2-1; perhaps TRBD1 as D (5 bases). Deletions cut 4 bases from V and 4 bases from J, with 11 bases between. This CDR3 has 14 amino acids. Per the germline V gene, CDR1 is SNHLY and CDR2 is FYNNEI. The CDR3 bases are TGTGCCAGCAGTGTAATCAGGGTTTACAATGAGCAGTTCTTC. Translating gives CASSVIRVYNEQFF.

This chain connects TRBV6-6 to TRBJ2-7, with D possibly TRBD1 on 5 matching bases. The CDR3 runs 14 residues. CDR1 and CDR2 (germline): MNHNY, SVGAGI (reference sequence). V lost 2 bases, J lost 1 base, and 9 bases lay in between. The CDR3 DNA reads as TGTGCCAGCAGTTACCAGACAGCATCCTACGAGCAGTACTTC. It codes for CASSYQTASYEQYF.

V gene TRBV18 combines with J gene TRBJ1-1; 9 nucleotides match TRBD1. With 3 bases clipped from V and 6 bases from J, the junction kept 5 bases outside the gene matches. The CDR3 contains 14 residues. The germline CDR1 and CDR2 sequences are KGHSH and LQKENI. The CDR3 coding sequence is TGTGCCAGCTCACCGGGACAGGGAGAATCTGAAGCTTTCTTT. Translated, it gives CASSPGQGESEAFF.

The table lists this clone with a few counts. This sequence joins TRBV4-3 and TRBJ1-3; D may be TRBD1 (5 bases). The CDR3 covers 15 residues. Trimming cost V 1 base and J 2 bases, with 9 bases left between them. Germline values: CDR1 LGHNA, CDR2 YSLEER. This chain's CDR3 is CASSQGAGAGNTIYF. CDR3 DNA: TGCGCCAGCAGCCAAGGAGCGGGGGCTGGAAACACCATATATTTT.

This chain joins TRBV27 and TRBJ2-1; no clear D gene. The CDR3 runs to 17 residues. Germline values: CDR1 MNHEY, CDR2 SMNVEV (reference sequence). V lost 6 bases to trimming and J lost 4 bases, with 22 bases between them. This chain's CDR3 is CASSALKIVPGYNEQFF. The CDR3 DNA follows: TGTGCCAGCAGCGCCCTGAAGATAGTACCCGGGTACAATGAGCAGTTCTTC.

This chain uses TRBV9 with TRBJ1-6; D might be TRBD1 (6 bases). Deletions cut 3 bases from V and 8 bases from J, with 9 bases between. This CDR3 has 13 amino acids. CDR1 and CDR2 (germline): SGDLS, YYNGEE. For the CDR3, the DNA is TGTGCCAGCAGCGACAGGGTCGATTCACCCCTCCACTTT. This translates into CASSDRVDSPLHF.

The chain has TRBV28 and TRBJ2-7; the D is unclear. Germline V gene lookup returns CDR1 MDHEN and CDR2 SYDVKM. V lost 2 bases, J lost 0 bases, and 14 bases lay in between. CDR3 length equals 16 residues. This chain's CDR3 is CASSLTFVPSSYEQYF. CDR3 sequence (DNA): TGTGCCAGCAGTTTAACATTCGTGCCTAGCTCCTACGAGCAGTACTTC.